The 7 T cell receptor beta chains presented below share a single source sample, sequenced in a study of spatial heterogeneity in lung cancer. Time point denoted: sample taken at primary tumor resection. TCRdb passed the 5' RACE reads through MiXCR, listing each CDR3 protein once. The sample lists just under 95,000 distinct CDR3 sequences; approximately 12% were seen once. This specimen was PBMCs, taken at surgery. Receptor source: a male donor with early-stage non-small cell lung cancer.

CDR3 nucleotides: TGTGCCAGCACCTCCACTCCGATGGGAACAGATACGCAGTATTTT. Its protein product is CASTSTPMGTDTQYF. The rearrangement joins TRBV2 to TRBJ2-3; no firm D call. The germline gives CDR1 SNHLY, CDR2 FYNNEI. This CDR3 region has 15 residues. V lost 7 bases to trimming and J lost 3 bases, with 17 bases between them. Full variable domain (missing parts from reference TRBV2 and TRBJ2-3): EPEVTQTPSHQVTQMGQEVILRCVPISNHLYFYWYRQILGQKVEFLVSFYNNEISEKSEIFDDQFSVERPDGSNFTLKIRSTKLEDSAMYFCASTSTPMGTDTQYFGPGTRLTVL.

Points on this clonotype: Mismatch with germline at one junction end may stem from a read error. The chain uses TRBV6-1 and TRBJ1-4, with a weak D call TRBD1 (6 bases). Germline-derived CDR1 and CDR2 are MNHNS and SASEGT. The CDR3 is 14 amino acids. CDR3: CASSVQGTKEKLFF. CDR3 nucleotides: TGTGCCAGCAGCGTCCAGGGGACTAAGGAAAAACTGTTTTTT.

The chain links TRBV5-1 to TRBJ2-2; the D is unclear. With 3 bases removed from V and 3 bases from J, the gap between germline ends came to 6 bases. Germline V gene lookup returns CDR1 SGHRS and CDR2 YFSETQ. CDR3 length equals 13 residues. CDR3 sequence reads: CASSSAYTGELFF. The CDR3 nucleotides are TGCGCCAGCAGCTCAGCTTACACCGGGGAGCTGTTTTTT. Drawing the rest from reference TRBV5-1 and TRBJ2-2, the complete variable domain is KAGVTQTPRYLIKTRGQQVTLSCSPISGHRSVSWYQQTPGQGLQFLFEYFSETQRNKGNFPGRFSGRQFSNSRSEMNVSTLELGDSALYLCASSSAYTGELFFGEGSRLTVL.

The rearrangement uses TRBV9 and TRBJ2-1; D not certain. Germline-derived CDR1 and CDR2 are SGDLS and YYNGEE. V lost 0 bases and J lost 9, with 4 bases in between. The CDR3 contains 11 residues. CDR3 sequence reads: CASSVDREQFF. CDR3 sequence (DNA): TGTGCCAGCAGCGTAGATCGTGAGCAGTTCTTC.

This sequence joins TRBV24-1 and TRBJ2-3, with unresolved D. The CDR3 loop spans 11 amino acids. V was pared by 6 bases and J by 6 bases, with 6 bases between. The germline V gene has CDR1 KGHDR and CDR2 SFDVKD. The CDR3 bases are TGTGCCACCAGTCGATGGGATACGCAGTATTTT. Protein: CATSRWDTQYF.

This clonotype has just a few counts. The chain carries TRBV10-3 and TRBJ1-1, with D possibly being TRBD1 (5 bases). The germline V gene has CDR1 ENHRY and CDR2 SYGVKD. CDR3 length: 13 amino acids. V lost 8 bases and J 1 base, leaving 11 bases between the germline ends. The CDR3 loop reads CAIGFQGNTEAFF. The CDR3 region has the DNA TGTGCCATCGGTTTTCAGGGGAACACTGAAGCTTTCTTT.

This clonotype was found a few times. The rearrangement uses TRBV20-1 and TRBJ2-7; 8 bases are shared with TRBD1. This CDR3 spans 12 amino acids. In germline, CDR1 is DFQATT, CDR2 SNEGSKA (reference sequence). The V and J ends lost 5 bases and 4 bases, in that order; junction bases with no gene match: 4. This CDR3 reads CSASRQGYEQYF. DNA for the CDR3: TGCAGTGCTTCACGACAGGGGTACGAGCAGTACTTC.